The clone carrying this TCR beta chain was seen only a few times. Germline CDR1 SEHNR, CDR2 FQNEAQ (reference sequence). V lost 0 bases, J lost 4 bases, and 15 bases lay in between. There are 16 residues in the CDR3. TCRdb independently ran MiXCR on the PCR reads; one entry per CDR3 protein. The sample has over 100,000 distinct CDR3 sequences; 30% to 45% are singletons. Naive CD8 T cell sorting was performed on the CD8+CD4-CCR7+CD45RA+ phenotype. The data were obtained in a study of molecular identifiers for immune sequencing clone quantification. Sequences were obtained from naive CD8+ T cells from blood, with Jurkat cell RNA spiked in. Indicated subset: FACS-sorted CD8+CD4-CCR7+CD45RA+ naive T cells. The rearrangement joins TRBV7-9 to TRBJ1-1; weak D call: TRBD1 (5 bases). The TCR sequence derives from a human donor in good health. Some libraries in this study had Jurkat cell RNA spiked in. The CDR3 here is CASSLASGQLLTEAFF. CDR3 bases: TGTGCCAGCAGCTTAGCTTCGGGGCAGCTACTCACTGAAGCTTTCTTT.